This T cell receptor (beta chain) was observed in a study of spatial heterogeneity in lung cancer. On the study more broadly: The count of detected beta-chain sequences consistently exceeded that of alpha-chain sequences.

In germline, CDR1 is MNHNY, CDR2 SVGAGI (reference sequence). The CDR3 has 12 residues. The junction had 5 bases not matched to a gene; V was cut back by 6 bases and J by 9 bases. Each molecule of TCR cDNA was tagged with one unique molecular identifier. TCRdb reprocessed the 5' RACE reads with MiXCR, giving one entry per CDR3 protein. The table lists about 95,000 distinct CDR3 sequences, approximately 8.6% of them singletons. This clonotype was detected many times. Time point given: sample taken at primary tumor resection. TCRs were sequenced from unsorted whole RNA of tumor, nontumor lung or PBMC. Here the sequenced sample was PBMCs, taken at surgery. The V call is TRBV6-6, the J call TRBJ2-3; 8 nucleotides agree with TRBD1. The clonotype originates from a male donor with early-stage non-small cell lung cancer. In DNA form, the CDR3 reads TGTGCCAGCAGCCAACAGGGGGGCACGCAGTATTTT. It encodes CASSQQGGTQYF.